One and the same sample provided the 9 T cell receptor beta chains below, sequenced in a study of cytomegalovirus exposure and HLA in healthy donors. Both 60 Vbeta primers and 13 Jbeta primers went into the PCR. Measured with immunoSEQ multiplex PCR; TCRdb has only the in-frame clones, and not every one. The repertoire holds 80,000 to 100,000 clones, with around 80% as singletons. The sample comprised PBMCs. Receptors were obtained from a man in his forties in good health and CMV-seronegative.

The chain has TRBV5-1 and TRBJ2-6; D remains ambiguous. V lost 6 bases and J lost 0, with 10 bases in between. This CDR3 is built from 15 residues. Per germline, CDR1 SGHRS and CDR2 YFSETQ. The chain's CDR3 is CASTPSSSGANVLTF. CDR3 in DNA: TGCGCCAGCACCCCCTCGAGCTCTGGGGCCAACGTCCTGACTTTC.

The chain has TRBV7-2 and TRBJ1-4, with TRBD1 matching over 9 bases. V dropped 0 bases and J dropped 2; count of bases not matched to a gene: 1. The CDR3 contains 16 residues. Germline loops: CDR1 SGHTA, CDR2 FQGNSA. CDR3 bases: TGTGCCAGCAGCTTAGCACAGGGGGCGACTAATGAAAAACTGTTTTTT. The encoded protein is CASSLAQGATNEKLFF. Based on the CDR3 plus reference TRBV7-2 and TRBJ1-4, the full variable domain is GAGVSQSPSNKVTEKGKDVELRCDPISGHTALYWYRQSLGQGLEFLIYFQGNSAPDKSGLPSDRFSAERTGGSVSTLTIQRTQQEDSAVYLCASSLAQGATNEKLFFGSGTQLSVL.

The chain is built from TRBV10-1 and TRBJ2-3; a weak D match, TRBD1 (6 bases). Looked up from germline, CDR1 is WNHNN and CDR2 is SYGVQD (reference sequence). Trimming removed 2 bases from V and 2 bases from J, with 14 bases in between. The CDR3 has 16 residues. The DNA of the CDR3 is TGCGCCAGCAGTGAGGTCCCGGGACACCTCACAGATACGCAGTATTTT. It is translated as CASSEVPGHLTDTQYF.

The V and J genes are TRBV2 and TRBJ1-4; D not resolved. Trimming took off 4 bases at V and 5 bases at J, with 14 bases between the two ends. CDR3 length equals 15 residues. CDR1 is SNHLY and CDR2 is FYNNEI in the germline V gene. Here the CDR3 DNA reads TGTGCCAGCAGTGCGCAAGAACAATGGAATGAAAAACTGTTTTTT. The encoded protein is CASSAQEQWNEKLFF.

The chain links TRBV2 to TRBJ1-6, with D hard to call. This CDR3 region has 11 residues. Trimming took 5 bases from V and 7 from J, leaving 3 bases between them. Germline CDR1 reads SNHLY; CDR2 reads FYNNEI. The CDR3 DNA reads TGTGCCAGCAGTCCGAATTCACCCCTCCACTTT. This gives the protein CASSPNSPLHF.

The chain couples TRBV2 to TRBJ2-7, with 7 bases aligning to TRBD1. From germline, CDR1 is SNHLY and CDR2 FYNNEI. The CDR3 totals 13 residues. V trimming: 4 bases; J trimming: 7 bases; junction bases outside the gene matches: 7. The CDR3 spells CASSGLQGREQYF. The CDR3 bases are TGTGCCAGCAGTGGACTACAGGGGCGGGAGCAGTACTTC.

In this sample, this clone turned up once. This chain links TRBV9 with TRBJ1-2; the match to TRBD1 covers 9 bases. CDR3 length: 14 residues. CDR1 is SGDLS and CDR2 is YYNGEE in the germline V gene. The junction had 2 bases not matched to a gene; V was cut back by 0 bases and J by 5 bases. The CDR3 nucleotides are TGTGCCAGCAGCGTAGCACAGGGGGCGTATGGCTACACCTTC. The encoded protein is CASSVAQGAYGYTF.

V is TRBV10-2 and J is TRBJ2-1, with 10 bases fitting TRBD2. The J segment lost 13 bases and the V segment lost 5 bases, leaving 8 bases of the junction unmatched. The CDR3 runs 13 residues. Germline V CDR1 and CDR2: WSHSY, SAAADI. CDR3 in amino acids: CASSRRAGGLQFF. The CDR3 nucleotides read TGCGCCAGCAGTAGGAGAGCGGGGGGGCTCCAGTTCTTC.

This chain uses TRBV7-6 with TRBJ2-7; D not resolved. Deletions cut 4 bases from V and 3 bases from J, with 10 bases between. Germline CDR1 and CDR2: SGHVS and FNYEAQ. CDR3 length equals 13 residues. Here the CDR3 reads CASSSTGFYEQYF. For the CDR3, the DNA is TGTGCCAGCAGCTCCACTGGTTTCTACGAGCAGTACTTC.